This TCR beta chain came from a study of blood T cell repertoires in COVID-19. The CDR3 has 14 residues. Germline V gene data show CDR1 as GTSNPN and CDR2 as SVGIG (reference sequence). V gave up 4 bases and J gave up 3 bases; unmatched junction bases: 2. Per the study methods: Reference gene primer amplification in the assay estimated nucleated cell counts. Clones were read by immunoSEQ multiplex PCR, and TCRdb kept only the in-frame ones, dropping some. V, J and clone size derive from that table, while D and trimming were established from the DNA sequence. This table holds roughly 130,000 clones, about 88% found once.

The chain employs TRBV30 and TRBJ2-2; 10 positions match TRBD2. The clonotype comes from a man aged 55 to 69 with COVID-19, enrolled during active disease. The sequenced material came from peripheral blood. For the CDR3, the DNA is TGTGCCTGGATAGCGGGAGGAGACACCGGGGAGCTGTTTTTT. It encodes CAWIAGGDTGELFF.